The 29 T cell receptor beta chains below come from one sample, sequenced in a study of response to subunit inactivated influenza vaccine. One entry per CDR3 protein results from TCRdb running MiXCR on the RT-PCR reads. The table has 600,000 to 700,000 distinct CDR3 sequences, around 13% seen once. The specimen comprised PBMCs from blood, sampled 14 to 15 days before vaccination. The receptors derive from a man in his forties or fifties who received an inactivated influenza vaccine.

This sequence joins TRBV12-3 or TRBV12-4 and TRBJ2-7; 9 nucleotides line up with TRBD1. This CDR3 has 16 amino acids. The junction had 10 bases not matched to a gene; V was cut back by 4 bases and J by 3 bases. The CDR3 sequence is CASSSTSGQGGYEQYF. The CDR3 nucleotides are TGTGCCAGCAGTTCAACCTCGGGACAGGGAGGCTACGAGCAGTACTTC.

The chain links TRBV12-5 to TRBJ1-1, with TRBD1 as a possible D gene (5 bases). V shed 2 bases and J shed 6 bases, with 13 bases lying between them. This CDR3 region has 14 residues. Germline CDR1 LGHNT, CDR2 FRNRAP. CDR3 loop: CASGLSQGMSEAFF. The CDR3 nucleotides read TGTGCTAGTGGTTTGTCTCAGGGTATGTCTGAAGCTTTCTTT.

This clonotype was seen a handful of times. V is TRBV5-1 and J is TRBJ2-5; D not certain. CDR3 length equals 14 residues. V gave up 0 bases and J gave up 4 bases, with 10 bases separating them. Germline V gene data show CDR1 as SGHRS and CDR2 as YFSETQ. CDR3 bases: TGCGCCAGCAGCTTGGCCTTTGAAGGAGAGACCCAGTACTTC. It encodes CASSLAFEGETQYF.

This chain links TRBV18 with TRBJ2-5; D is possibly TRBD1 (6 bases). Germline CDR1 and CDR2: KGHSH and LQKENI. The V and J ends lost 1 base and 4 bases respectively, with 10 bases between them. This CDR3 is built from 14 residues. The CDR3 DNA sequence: TGTGCCAGCTCACCACTTGGGGGCCCAGAGACCCAGTACTTC. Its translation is CASSPLGGPETQYF.

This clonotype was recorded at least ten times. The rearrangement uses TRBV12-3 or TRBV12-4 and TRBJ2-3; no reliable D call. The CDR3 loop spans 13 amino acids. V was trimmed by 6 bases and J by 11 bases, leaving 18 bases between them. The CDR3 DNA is TGTGCCAGCAGAATCGGCCGCACATCCGTGCAGTATTTT. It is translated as CASRIGRTSVQYF.

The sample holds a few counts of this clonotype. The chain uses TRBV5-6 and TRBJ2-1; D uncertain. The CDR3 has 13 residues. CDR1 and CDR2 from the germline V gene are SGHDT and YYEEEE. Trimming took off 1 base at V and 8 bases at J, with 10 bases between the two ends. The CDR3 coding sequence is TGTGCCAGCAGCTTGTGGTCGGCCGATGAGCAGTTCTTC. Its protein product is CASSLWSADEQFF.

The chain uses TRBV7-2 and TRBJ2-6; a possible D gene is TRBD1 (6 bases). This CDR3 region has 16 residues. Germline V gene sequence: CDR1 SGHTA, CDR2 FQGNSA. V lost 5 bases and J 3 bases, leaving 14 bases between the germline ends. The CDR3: CASSPSSGVGANVLTF. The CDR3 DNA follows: TGTGCCAGCAGCCCAAGTTCAGGGGTTGGGGCCAACGTCCTGACTTTC.

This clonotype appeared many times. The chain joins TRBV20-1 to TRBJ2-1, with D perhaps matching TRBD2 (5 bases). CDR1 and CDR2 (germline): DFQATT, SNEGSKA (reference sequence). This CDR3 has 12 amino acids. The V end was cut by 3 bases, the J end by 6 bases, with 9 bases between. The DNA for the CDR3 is TGCAGTGCTAGTCGAGCGGCCAATGAGCAGTTCTTC. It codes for CSASRAANEQFF.

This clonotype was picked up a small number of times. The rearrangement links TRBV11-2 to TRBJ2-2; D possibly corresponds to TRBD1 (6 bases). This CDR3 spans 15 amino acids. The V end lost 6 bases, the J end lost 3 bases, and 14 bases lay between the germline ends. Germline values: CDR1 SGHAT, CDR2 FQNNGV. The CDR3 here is CASSRQAAHTGELFF. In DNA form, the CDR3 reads TGTGCCAGCAGTAGACAGGCGGCGCACACCGGGGAGCTGTTTTTT.

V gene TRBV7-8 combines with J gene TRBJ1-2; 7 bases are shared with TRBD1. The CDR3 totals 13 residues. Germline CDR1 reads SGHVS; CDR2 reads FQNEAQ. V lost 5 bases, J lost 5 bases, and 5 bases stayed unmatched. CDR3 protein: CASSAQGRYGYTF. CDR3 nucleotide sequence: TGTGCCAGCAGCGCACAGGGGCGGTATGGCTACACCTTC.

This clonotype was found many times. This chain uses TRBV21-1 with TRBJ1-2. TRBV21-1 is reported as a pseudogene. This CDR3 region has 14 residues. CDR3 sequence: CASSSCRANYGYTF. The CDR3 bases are TGTGCCAGCAGCAGTTGCAGAGCTAACTATGGCTACACCTTC.

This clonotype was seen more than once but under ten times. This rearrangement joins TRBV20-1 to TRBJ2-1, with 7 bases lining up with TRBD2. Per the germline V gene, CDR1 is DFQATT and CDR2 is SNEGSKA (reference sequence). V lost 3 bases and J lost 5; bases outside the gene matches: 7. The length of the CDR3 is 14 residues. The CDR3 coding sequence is TGCAGTGCTAGGTCCGAGCGGGACGACAATGAGCAGTTCTTC. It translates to CSARSERDDNEQFF.

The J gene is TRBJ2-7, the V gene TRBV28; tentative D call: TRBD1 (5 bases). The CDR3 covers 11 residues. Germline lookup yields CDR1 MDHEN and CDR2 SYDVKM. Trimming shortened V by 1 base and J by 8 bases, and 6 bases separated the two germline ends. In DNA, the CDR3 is TGTGCCAGCAGTTTATTGGGGCAGCAGTACTTC. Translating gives CASSLLGQQYF.

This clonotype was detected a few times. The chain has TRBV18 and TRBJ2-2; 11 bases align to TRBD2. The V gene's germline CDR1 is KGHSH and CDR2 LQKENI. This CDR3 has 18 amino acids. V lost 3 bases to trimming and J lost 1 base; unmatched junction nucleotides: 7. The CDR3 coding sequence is TGTGCCAGCTCACCTTTTTCAGGACTAGCGGGGAACACCGGGGAGCTGTTTTTT. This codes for CASSPFSGLAGNTGELFF.

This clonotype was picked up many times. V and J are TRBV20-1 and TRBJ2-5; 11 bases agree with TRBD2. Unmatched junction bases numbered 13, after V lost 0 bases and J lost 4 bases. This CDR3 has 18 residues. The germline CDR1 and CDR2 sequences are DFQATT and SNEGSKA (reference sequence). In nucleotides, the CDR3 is TGCAGTGCTAGAGACTACATTCTAGCGGGAGGCGGCACAGAGACCCAGTACTTC. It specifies CSARDYILAGGGTETQYF.

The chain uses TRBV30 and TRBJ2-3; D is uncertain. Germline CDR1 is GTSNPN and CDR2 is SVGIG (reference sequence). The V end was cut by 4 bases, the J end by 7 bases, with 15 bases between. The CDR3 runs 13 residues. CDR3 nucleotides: TGTGCCTGGACCGAGGAAACAGATAATACGCAGTATTTT. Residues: CAWTEETDNTQYF.

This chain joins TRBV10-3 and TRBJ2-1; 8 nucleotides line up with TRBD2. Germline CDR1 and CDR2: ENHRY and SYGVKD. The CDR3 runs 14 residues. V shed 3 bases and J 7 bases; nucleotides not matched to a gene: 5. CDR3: CAISESGSGNEQFF. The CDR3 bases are TGTGCCATCAGTGAAAGCGGGAGTGGGAATGAGCAGTTCTTC.

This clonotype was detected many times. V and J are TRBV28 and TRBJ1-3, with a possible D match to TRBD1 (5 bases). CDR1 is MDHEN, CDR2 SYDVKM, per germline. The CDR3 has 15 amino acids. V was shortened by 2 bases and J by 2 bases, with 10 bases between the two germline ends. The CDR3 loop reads CASSLHQGTGNTIYF. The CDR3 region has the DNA TGTGCCAGCAGTTTACACCAGGGTACTGGAAACACCATATATTTT.

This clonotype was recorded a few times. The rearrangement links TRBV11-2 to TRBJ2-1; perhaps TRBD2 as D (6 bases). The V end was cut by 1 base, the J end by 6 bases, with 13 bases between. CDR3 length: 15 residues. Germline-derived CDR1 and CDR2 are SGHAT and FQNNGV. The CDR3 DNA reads TGTGCCAGCAGCTTAGGGCTAGCGCTCGGCAATGAGCAGTTCTTC. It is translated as CASSLGLALGNEQFF.

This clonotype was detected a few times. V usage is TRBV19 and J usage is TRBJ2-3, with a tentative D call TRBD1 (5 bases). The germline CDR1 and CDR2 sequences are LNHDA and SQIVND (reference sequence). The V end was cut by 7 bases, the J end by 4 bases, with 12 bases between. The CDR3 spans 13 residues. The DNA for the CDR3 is TGTGCCAGTAAGTCAGGGATGGCAGATACGCAGTATTTT. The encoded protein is CASKSGMADTQYF.

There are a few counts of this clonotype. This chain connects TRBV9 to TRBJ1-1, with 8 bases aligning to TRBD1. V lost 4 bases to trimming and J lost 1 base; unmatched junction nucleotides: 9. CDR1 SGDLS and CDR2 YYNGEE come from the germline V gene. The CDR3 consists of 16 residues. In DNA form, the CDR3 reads TGTGCCAGCAGCCCACGAATAGGACAGGGGAACACTGAAGCTTTCTTT. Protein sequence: CASSPRIGQGNTEAFF.

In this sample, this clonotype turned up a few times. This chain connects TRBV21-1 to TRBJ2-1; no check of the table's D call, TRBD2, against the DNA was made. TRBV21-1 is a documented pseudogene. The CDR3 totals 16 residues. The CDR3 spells CASSKEGISLDNEQFF. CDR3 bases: TGTGCCAGCAGCAAAGAAGGAATCTCCCTCGACAATGAGCAGTTCTTC.

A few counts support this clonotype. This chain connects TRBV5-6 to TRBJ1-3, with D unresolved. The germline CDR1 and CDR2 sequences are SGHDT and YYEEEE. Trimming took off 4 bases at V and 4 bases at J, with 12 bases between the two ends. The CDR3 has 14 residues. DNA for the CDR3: TGTGCCAGCAGCCCATGGACCGGAGGAAACACCATATATTTT. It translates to CASSPWTGGNTIYF.

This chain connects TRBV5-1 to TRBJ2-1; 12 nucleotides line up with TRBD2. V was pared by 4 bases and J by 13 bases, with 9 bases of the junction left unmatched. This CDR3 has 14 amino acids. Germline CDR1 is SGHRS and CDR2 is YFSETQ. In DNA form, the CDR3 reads TGCGCCAGCAGCGAATCCCTAGCGGGAGGGAATCAGTTCTTC. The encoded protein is CASSESLAGGNQFF.

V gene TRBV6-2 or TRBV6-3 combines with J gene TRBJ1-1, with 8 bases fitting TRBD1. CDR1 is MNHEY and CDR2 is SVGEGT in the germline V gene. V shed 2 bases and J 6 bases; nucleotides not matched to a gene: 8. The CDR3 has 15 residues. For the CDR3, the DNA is TGTGCCAGCAGTTACCCCATCGGACAGGGCTCTGAAGCTTTCTTT. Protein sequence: CASSYPIGQGSEAFF.

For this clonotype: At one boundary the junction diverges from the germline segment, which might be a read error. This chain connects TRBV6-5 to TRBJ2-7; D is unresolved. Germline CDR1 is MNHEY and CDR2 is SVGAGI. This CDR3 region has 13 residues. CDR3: CASSNSANYEQYF. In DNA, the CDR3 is TGTGCCAGCAGTAACTCAGCGAACTACGAGCAGTACTTC.

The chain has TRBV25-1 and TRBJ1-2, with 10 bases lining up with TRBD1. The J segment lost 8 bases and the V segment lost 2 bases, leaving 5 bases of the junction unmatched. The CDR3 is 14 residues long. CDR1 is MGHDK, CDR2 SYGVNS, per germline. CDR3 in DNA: TGTGCCAGCAGTGAACCCGACAGGGGGCGCGGCTACACCTTC. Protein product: CASSEPDRGRGYTF.

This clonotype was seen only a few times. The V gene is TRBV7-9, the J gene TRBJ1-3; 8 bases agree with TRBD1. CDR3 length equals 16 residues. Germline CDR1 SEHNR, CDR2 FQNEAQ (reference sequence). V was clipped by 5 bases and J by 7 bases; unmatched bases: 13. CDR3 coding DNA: TGTGCCAGCAGCCAGAATCCGGGACAGGCTAAGAACACCATATATTTT. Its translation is CASSQNPGQAKNTIYF. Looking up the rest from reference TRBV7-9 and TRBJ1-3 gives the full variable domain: DTGVSQNPRHKITKRGQNVTFRCDPISEHNRLYWYRQTLGQGPEFLTYFQNEAQLEKSRLLSDRFSAERPKGSFSTLEIQRTEQGDSAMYLCASSQNPGQAKNTIYFGEGSWLTVV.

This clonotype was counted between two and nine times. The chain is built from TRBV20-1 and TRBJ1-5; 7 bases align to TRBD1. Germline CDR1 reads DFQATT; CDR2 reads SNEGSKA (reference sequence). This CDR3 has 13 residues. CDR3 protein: CATNRGIGQPQHF. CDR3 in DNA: TGCGCCACAAACAGGGGTATCGGTCAGCCCCAGCATTTT.